This TCR beta chain was captured in a study of blood T cell repertoires in COVID-19. Background on the study: Researchers got acute and convalescent COVID-19 samples from the United States, Italy and Spain.

This clone has a handful of counts. Measured with immunoSEQ multiplex PCR; TCRdb has only the in-frame clones, and not every one. The sample lists about 140,000 clones; around 82% were seen once. The CDR3 consists of 14 residues. Per germline, CDR1 LNHDA and CDR2 SQIVND (reference sequence). V gave up 4 bases and J gave up 7 bases; unmatched junction bases: 5. Sequenced material: peripheral blood. This chain connects TRBV19 to TRBJ1-5; TRBD1 aligns across 9 bases. This receptor was identified in a man between 60 and 75 years old with acute or convalescent COVID-19. The CDR3 loop reads CASSTGTGRQPQHF. DNA for the CDR3: TGTGCCAGTAGTACCGGGACAGGGCGGCAGCCCCAGCATTTT.